This T cell receptor beta chain was sequenced for a study of OX40 agonist ivuxolimab in advanced cancers. The repertoire was sequenced with immunoSEQ multiplex PCR; TCRdb's copy has only in-frame clones and lacks some. The sample includes 81,000 or so clones, 93% of them seen just once. Study results and caveats: At 0.1 to 3.0 mg/kg, clonal expansion of CD4+ and CD8+ blood T cells had occurred by week 6.

As regards this clone: Its antigen is as yet unknown.

Deletions cut 6 bases from V and 1 base from J, with 13 bases between. Germline V gene sequence: CDR1 MNHEY, CDR2 SMNVEV (reference sequence). This CDR3 region has 15 residues. This receptor was taken from an adult with an advanced solid tumor such as melanoma, head and neck, liver or kidney cancer. Source: CD4+ or CD8+ T cells sorted from blood, taken in a trial of the OX40 agonist ivuxolimab. This sequence joins TRBV27 and TRBJ1-3, with a tentative D call TRBD1 (6 bases). The CDR3 loop is CASSPRGGSGNTIYF. Written as DNA, the CDR3 is TGTGCCAGCAGCCCGAGAGGGGGGTCTGGAAACACCATATATTTT.